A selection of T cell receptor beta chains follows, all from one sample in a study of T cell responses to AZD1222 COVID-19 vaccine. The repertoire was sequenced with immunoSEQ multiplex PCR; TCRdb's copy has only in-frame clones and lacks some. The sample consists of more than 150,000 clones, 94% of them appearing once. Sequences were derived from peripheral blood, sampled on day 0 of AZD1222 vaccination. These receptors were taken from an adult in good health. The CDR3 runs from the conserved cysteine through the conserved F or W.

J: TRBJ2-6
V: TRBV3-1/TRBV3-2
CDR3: CASSPDFSGANVLTF

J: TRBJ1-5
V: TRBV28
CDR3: CASSLARDSQPQHF

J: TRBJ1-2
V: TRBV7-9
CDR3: CASSPTTGSNYYGYTF

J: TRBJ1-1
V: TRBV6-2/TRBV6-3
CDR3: CASSYAGVNTEAFF

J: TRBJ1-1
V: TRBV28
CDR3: CACPGRNTEAFF

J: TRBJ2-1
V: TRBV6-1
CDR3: CASSELIYRSSYNEQFF

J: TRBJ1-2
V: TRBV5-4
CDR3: CASSLPGGRSGYGYTF

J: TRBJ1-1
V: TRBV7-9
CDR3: CASSLRGNTEAFF

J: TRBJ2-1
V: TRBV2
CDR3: CASSYPFSFGSSYNEQFF

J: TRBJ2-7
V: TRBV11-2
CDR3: CASSGSSYEQYF

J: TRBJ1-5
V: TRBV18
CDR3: CASSQGGNQPQHF

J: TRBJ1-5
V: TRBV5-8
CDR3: CVSSGTDYSNQPQHF

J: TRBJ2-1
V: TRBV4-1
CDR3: CASSQENVPSHGFF

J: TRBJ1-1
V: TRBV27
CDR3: CASSLVGGGLVAFF

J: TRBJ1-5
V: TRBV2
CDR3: CAGGLREGNNQPQHF

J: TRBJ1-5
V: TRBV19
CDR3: CASRTGYQPQHF

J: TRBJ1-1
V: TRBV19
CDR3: CASMGARHEAFF

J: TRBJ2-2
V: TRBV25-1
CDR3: CASSDHLWSQGPGELFF

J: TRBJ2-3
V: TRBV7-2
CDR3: CASSRGQTITDTQYF

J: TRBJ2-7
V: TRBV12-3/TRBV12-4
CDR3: CASSLDVGQYF

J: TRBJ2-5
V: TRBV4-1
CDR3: CASSTGGLAVAETQYF

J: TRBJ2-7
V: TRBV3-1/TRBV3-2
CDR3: CASSQAMGGPGMYEQYF

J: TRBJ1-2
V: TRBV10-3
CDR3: CAISDSLLPAYGYTF

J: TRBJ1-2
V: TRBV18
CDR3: CASSPEEGLGYTF

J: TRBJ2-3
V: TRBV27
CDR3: CASSLGSGDTQYF

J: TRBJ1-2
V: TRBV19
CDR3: CASSRDSPVYGYTF

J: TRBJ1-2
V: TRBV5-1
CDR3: CASSLEGGLNYGYTF

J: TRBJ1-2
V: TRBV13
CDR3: CASSSGTGEVGYTF

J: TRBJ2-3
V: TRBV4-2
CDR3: CASSQDLRRTDTQYF

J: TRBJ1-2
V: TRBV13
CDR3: CASSRGRVSYGYTF

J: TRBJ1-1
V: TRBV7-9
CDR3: CASSRGQVTILNTEAFF

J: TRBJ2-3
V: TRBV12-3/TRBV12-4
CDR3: CASSLVGDTQYF

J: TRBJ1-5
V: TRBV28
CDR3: CASRGASSGRVVQPQHF

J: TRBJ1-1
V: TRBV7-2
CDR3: CASSKGRENTEAFF

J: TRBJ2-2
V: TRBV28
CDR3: CASSLGLAGAGELFF

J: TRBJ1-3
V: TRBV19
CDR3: CASHPGAGNTIYF

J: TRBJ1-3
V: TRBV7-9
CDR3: CASSLVSSMGGNTIYF

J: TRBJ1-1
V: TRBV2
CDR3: CASSDGRSAEAFF

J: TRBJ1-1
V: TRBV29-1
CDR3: CSVRIGMNTEAFF

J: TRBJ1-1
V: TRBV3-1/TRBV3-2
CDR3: CASSPRDTEAFF

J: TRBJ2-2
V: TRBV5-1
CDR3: CASSGGSVTGELFF

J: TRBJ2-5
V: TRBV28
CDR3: CASSLITVQETQYF

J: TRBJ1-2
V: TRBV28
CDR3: CASSPGHIPYGYTF

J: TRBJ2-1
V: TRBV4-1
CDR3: CASSQVWAGVGYNEQFF

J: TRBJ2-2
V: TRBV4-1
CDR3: CASSRGTLLSGRTNTGELFF

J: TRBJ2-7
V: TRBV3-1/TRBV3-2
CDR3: CASSRSGNYEQYF